A single sample gave rise to the 30 T cell receptor beta chains below, sequenced in a study of cytomegalovirus exposure and HLA in healthy donors. The primer mix had 60 Vbeta and 13 Jbeta primers. Using immunoSEQ multiplex PCR, the repertoire was profiled, and TCRdb retains in-frame clones only, with some absent. The sample includes more than 150,000 clones, more than 70% of them seen just once. Sequencing used PBMCs. The source of these receptors is a boy aged 5-17 years in good health and CMV-seronegative.

The rearrangement joins TRBV2 to TRBJ2-5; D ambiguous. The CDR3 runs to 15 residues. Germline-derived CDR1 and CDR2 are SNHLY and FYNNEI. V was trimmed by 3 bases and J by 7 bases, leaving 18 bases between them. For the CDR3, the DNA is TGTGCCAGCAGTGAGGAGTTGGGTGCTCGAGGGACCCAGTACTTC. Encoded protein: CASSEELGARGTQYF. The whole variable domain, remainder taken from reference TRBV2 and TRBJ2-5, is EPEVTQTPSHQVTQMGQEVILRCVPISNHLYFYWYRQILGQKVEFLVSFYNNEISEKSEIFDDQFSVERPDGSNFTLKIRSTKLEDSAMYFCASSEELGARGTQYFGPGTRLLVL.

Comments on this clone: One end of the junction fails to match germline, which may point to a read error. V gene TRBV2 combines with J gene TRBJ2-7; tentatively, D is TRBD1 (5 bases). The CDR3 is 11 residues long. Germline CDR1 reads SNHLY; CDR2 reads FYNNEI. CDR3 amino acids: CASRNREGVVF. The DNA for the CDR3 is TGTGCCAGCAGAAACAGAGAAGGGGTGGTATTC.

The CDR3 loop is CASSIPAGAVHNQPQHF. In DNA form, the CDR3 reads TGTGCCAGTAGTATACCGGCAGGGGCCGTCCACAATCAGCCCCAGCATTTT. The chain links TRBV19 to TRBJ1-5; D possibly corresponds to TRBD1 (6 bases). The CDR3 runs to 17 residues. Germline CDR1 reads LNHDA; CDR2 reads SQIVND (reference sequence). V lost 2 bases to trimming and J lost 3 bases, with 17 bases between them.

This rearrangement joins TRBV30 to TRBJ1-5; TRBD1 is a possible D gene (5 bases). CDR3 length equals 13 residues. CDR1 and CDR2 (germline): GTSNPN, SVGIG (reference sequence). CDR3 sequence reads: CALGGNSNQPQHF. The CDR3 bases are TGTGCATTGGGGGGAAATAGCAATCAGCCCCAGCATTTT.

This clone occurred a few times. In nucleotides, the CDR3 is TGTGCCAGCAGTTCTAGGCCTGGCCTGAGGCTGACTGAAGCTTTCTTT. Amino acids: CASSSRPGLRLTEAFF. The chain has TRBV2 and TRBJ1-1, with D hard to call. The germline CDR1 and CDR2 sequences are SNHLY and FYNNEI. V lost 5 bases and J lost 5, with 21 bases in between. The CDR3 extends over 16 amino acids.

This chain links TRBV30 with TRBJ1-5, with D unclear. Germline CDR1 is GTSNPN and CDR2 is SVGIG (reference sequence). The V and J ends lost 4 bases and 0 bases respectively, with 7 bases between them. This CDR3 spans 13 amino acids. Here the CDR3 reads CAWTQDSNQPQHF. CDR3 nucleotides: TGTGCCTGGACTCAGGATAGCAATCAGCCCCAGCATTTT.

The rearrangement links TRBV7-2 to TRBJ1-2; D not certain. The CDR3 is made up of 15 amino acids. The germline CDR1 and CDR2 sequences are SGHTA and FQGNSA. Trimming pared 0 bases from V and 2 bases from J, leaving 10 bases between. CDR3 in amino acids: CASSLAWSLNYGYTF. CDR3 nucleotide sequence: TGTGCCAGCAGCTTAGCGTGGTCACTCAACTATGGCTACACCTTC.

This clone has only one observation. The chain couples TRBV27 to TRBJ2-1; TRBD2 is a possible D gene (5 bases). This CDR3 is built from 11 residues. Trimming cost V 7 bases and J 15 bases, with 16 bases left between them. Germline CDR1 and CDR2: MNHEY and SMNVEV (reference sequence). CDR3 sequence: CASTLLRVPFF. CDR3 DNA sequence: TGTGCCAGCACCCTTCTGCGGGTCCCGTTCTTC.

The chain recombines TRBV7-8 with TRBJ2-7; D may be TRBD2 (5 bases). Between the trimmed V and J ends, which lost 1 base and 0 bases, there was a span of 13 bases. The CDR3 totals 16 residues. Per the germline V gene, CDR1 is SGHVS and CDR2 is FQNEAQ. As DNA, the CDR3 is TGTGCCAGCAGCTTAGGGACCCCGGGAATCTCCTACGAGCAGTACTTC. Translation gives CASSLGTPGISYEQYF.

V and J are TRBV5-1 and TRBJ1-2; D gene ambiguous. The CDR3 contains 12 residues. V was clipped by 0 bases and J by 7 bases, with 7 bases between them. Germline V gene data show CDR1 as SGHRS and CDR2 as YFSETQ. The CDR3 loop is CASSLGGSGYTF. The CDR3 bases are TGCGCCAGCAGCTTGGGTGGTAGTGGCTACACCTTC.

The table lists this clone with a few counts. The V gene is TRBV19, the J gene TRBJ1-5; 8 bases agree with TRBD1. J was trimmed by 7 bases and V by 8 bases; bases with no gene match: 7. CDR1 and CDR2 from the germline V gene are LNHDA and SQIVND (reference sequence). This CDR3 region has 13 residues. The CDR3 DNA reads TGTGCCAGTTTCGCAGGGGGCCAACAGCCCCAGCATTTT. It encodes CASFAGGQQPQHF.

J is TRBJ2-1 and V is TRBV7-2; D remains unclear. CDR3 size: 15 residues. The V end lost 0 bases, the J end lost 3 bases, and 9 bases lay between the germline ends. The germline CDR1 and CDR2 sequences are SGHTA and FQGNSA. CDR3 coding DNA: TGTGCCAGCAGCTTAGCTATCGGTATCTACAATGAGCAGTTCTTC. Encoded protein: CASSLAIGIYNEQFF.

About this clone: One junction end disagrees with the germline gene, perhaps due to a read error. This chain connects TRBV7-9 to TRBJ2-7, with TRBD2 as a possible D gene (6 bases). The CDR3 is made up of 13 amino acids. The V gene's germline CDR1 is SEHNR and CDR2 FQNEAQ (reference sequence). In DNA form, the CDR3 reads TGTTCCAGCGTCCCGGACTACTCCTACGAGCAGTACTTC. This gives the protein CSSVPDYSYEQYF.

The chain couples TRBV4-3 to TRBJ2-5, with 7 bases matching TRBD2. CDR1 LGHNA and CDR2 YSLEER come from the germline V gene. V was clipped by 3 bases and J by 7 bases; unmatched bases: 2. The CDR3 runs 12 residues. The CDR3 DNA reads as TGCGCCAGCAGCCACGGCGGGGGGACCCAGTACTTC. It specifies CASSHGGGTQYF.

The V and J genes are TRBV7-9 and TRBJ2-7; 10 positions agree with TRBD1. The V gene's germline CDR1 is SEHNR and CDR2 FQNEAQ (reference sequence). The junction had 4 bases not matched to a gene; V was cut back by 10 bases and J by 4 bases. The CDR3 is 12 amino acids. As DNA, the CDR3 is TGTGCCACAGGACAGGGGGTTTACGAGCAGTACTTC. Protein sequence: CATGQGVYEQYF.

V gene TRBV14 combines with J gene TRBJ2-3; TRBD1 might be the D (7 bases). The CDR3 totals 16 residues. Germline CDR1 is SGHDN and CDR2 is FVKESK. The V and J ends lost 4 bases and 0 bases respectively, with 14 bases between them. CDR3 amino acids: CASSRLEGASTDTQYF. The CDR3, as DNA: TGTGCCAGCAGCCGTTTGGAGGGGGCGAGCACAGATACGCAGTATTTT.

With respect to this clone: Other nucleotide sequences from this sample produce the same CDR3. The chain has TRBV7-8 and TRBJ1-1, with a tentative D call TRBD1 (5 bases). Germline lookup yields CDR1 SGHVS and CDR2 FQNEAQ. V lost 4 bases to trimming and J lost 11 bases, with 14 bases between them. There are 12 residues in the CDR3. The CDR3, as DNA: TGTGCCAGCAGCTCACCAGGGAGGACGGCTTTCTTT. Translation gives CASSSPGRTAFF.

As DNA, the CDR3 is TGCGCCAGCAGCTTGGCCACCAATGAGCGGGAGCAGTTCTTC. Its protein is CASSLATNEREQFF. V gene TRBV5-1 combines with J gene TRBJ2-1; tentative D call: TRBD2 (5 bases). The CDR3 runs 14 residues. The V end lost 0 bases, the J end lost 10 bases, and 14 bases lay between the germline ends. Germline CDR1 and CDR2: SGHRS and YFSETQ.

This chain joins TRBV14 and TRBJ1-4; 8 bases agree with TRBD1. CDR1 and CDR2 (germline): SGHDN, FVKESK. The V segment lost 6 bases and the J segment 4 bases; nucleotides outside the gene matches: 7. This CDR3 has 15 amino acids. CDR3 nucleotide sequence: TGTGCCAGCAGTTACGACAGGGGATTTAATGAAAAACTGTTTTTT. The encoded protein is CASSYDRGFNEKLFF.

The rearrangement joins TRBV19 to TRBJ2-5, with 9 bases matching TRBD1. CDR1 and CDR2 from the germline V gene are LNHDA and SQIVND (reference sequence). Unmatched junction bases numbered 0, after V lost 5 bases and J lost 2 bases. This CDR3 has 13 amino acids. This CDR3 reads CASSDRGQETQYF. The CDR3 nucleotides are TGTGCCAGTAGTGACAGGGGGCAAGAGACCCAGTACTTC.

CDR3 bases: TGTGCCTGGAGTGTAGTACTGAATGAGCAGTTCTTC. Its protein is CAWSVVLNEQFF. The chain combines TRBV30 with TRBJ2-1; D uncertain. V was clipped by 0 bases and J by 7 bases, with 7 bases between them. The CDR3 is 12 amino acids. Germline V gene lookup returns CDR1 GTSNPN and CDR2 SVGIG (reference sequence).

This clone has a single count. The J gene is TRBJ2-5, the V gene TRBV7-3; weak D call: TRBD2 (6 bases). This CDR3 contains 15 residues. V was clipped by 3 bases and J by 3 bases, with 14 bases between them. Germline loops: CDR1 SGHTA, CDR2 FQGTGA. This CDR3 is CASSFRGSPEETQYF. The CDR3 coding sequence is TGTGCCAGCAGCTTTCGGGGGTCTCCAGAAGAGACCCAGTACTTC.

The table lists this clone with a count of one. The J gene is TRBJ1-4, the V gene TRBV18; D is perhaps TRBD1 (5 bases). Germline V gene sequence: CDR1 KGHSH, CDR2 LQKENI. V was cut by 5 bases and J by 1 base, with 8 bases left in between. CDR3 length: 14 amino acids. CDR3 DNA sequence: TGTGCCAGCTCAATCAGGGAAACTAATGAAAAACTGTTTTTT. This encodes CASSIRETNEKLFF.

The J gene is TRBJ2-5, the V gene TRBV7-2; no definite D call. V gave up 4 bases and J gave up 4 bases, with 4 bases separating them. The CDR3 spans 11 residues. From germline, CDR1 is SGHTA and CDR2 FQGNSA. The CDR3 DNA reads as TGTGCCAGCAGCTCCGGAGAGACCCAGTACTTC. It specifies CASSSGETQYF. Filled out from reference TRBV7-2 and TRBJ2-5, the complete variable domain reads GAGVSQSPSNKVTEKGKDVELRCDPISGHTALYWYRQSLGQGLEFLIYFQGNSAPDKSGLPSDRFSAERTGGSVSTLTIQRTQQEDSAVYLCASSSGETQYFGPGTRLLVL.

The chain joins TRBV12-5 to TRBJ1-3; 7 bases line up with TRBD1. The CDR3 has 17 residues. Germline-derived CDR1 and CDR2 are LGHNT and FRNRAP. V lost 2 bases to trimming and J lost 9 bases; unmatched junction nucleotides: 16. The CDR3 loop is CASGLLTGDLYVFTIYF. In DNA, the CDR3 is TGTGCTAGTGGTTTGTTAACAGGGGATCTCTACGTATTCACCATATATTTT.

The chain employs TRBV4-1 and TRBJ1-5; D gene uncertain. The CDR3 has 14 amino acids. Between the trimmed V and J ends, which lost 6 bases and 2 bases, there was a span of 11 bases. CDR1 and CDR2 from the germline V gene are MGHRA and YSYEKL. CDR3 sequence: CASSGRTGNQPQHF. The CDR3 coding sequence is TGCGCCAGCAGTGGGAGGACGGGCAATCAGCCCCAGCATTTT.

CDR3 bases: TGCAGCGTTGACTTAGCAGTCGGAAAACTGTTTTTT. Protein product: CSVDLAVGKLFF. The V and J genes are TRBV29-1 and TRBJ1-4, with no clear D. Trimming cost V 3 bases and J 10 bases, with 12 bases left between them. CDR3 length: 12 residues. Germline V gene sequence: CDR1 SQVTM, CDR2 ANQGSEA.

V gene TRBV7-6 combines with J gene TRBJ1-2, with 7 positions matching TRBD1. This CDR3 contains 13 residues. The germline V gene encodes CDR1 SGHVS and CDR2 FNYEAQ. V was clipped by 2 bases and J by 6 bases; unmatched bases: 3. The DNA for the CDR3 is TGTGCCAGCAGCTTACCCAGGGGGGATGGCTACACCTTC. Translated, it gives CASSLPRGDGYTF.

The chain has TRBV11-2 and TRBJ1-2; TRBD1 matches at 7 bases. Germline V gene data show CDR1 as SGHAT and CDR2 as FQNNGV. The CDR3 has 16 amino acids. Trimming at V came to 5 bases and at J to 2 bases, leaving 11 bases not matched to a gene. CDR3 in amino acids: CASSPFNRGPNYGYTF. CDR3 nucleotides: TGTGCCAGCAGCCCATTCAACAGGGGACCAAACTATGGCTACACCTTC.

The rearrangement links TRBV4-3 to TRBJ2-4, with 7 positions matching TRBD2. With 0 bases clipped from V and 6 bases from J, the junction kept 14 bases outside the gene matches. In germline, CDR1 is LGHNA, CDR2 YSLEER. The CDR3 is 18 residues long. CDR3 in amino acids: CASSQETIREGKLNIQYF. The CDR3 nucleotides read TGCGCCAGCAGCCAAGAGACGATTAGGGAGGGGAAACTAAACATTCAGTACTTC.